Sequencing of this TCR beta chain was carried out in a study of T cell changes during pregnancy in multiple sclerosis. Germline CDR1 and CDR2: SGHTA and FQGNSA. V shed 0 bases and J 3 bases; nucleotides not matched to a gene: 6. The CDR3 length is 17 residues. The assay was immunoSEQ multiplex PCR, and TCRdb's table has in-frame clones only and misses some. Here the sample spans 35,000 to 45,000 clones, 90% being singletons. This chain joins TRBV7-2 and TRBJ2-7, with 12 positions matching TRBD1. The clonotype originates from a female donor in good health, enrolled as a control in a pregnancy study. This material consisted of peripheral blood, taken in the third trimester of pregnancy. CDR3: CASSLAGQGAKHYEQYF. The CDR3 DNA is TGTGCCAGCAGCTTAGCGGGACAGGGGGCGAAGCACTACGAGCAGTACTTC. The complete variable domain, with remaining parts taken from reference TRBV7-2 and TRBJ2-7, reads GAGVSQSPSNKVTEKGKDVELRCDPISGHTALYWYRQSLGQGLEFLIYFQGNSAPDKSGLPSDRFSAERTGGSVSTLTIQRTQQEDSAVYLCASSLAGQGAKHYEQYFGPGTRLTVT.